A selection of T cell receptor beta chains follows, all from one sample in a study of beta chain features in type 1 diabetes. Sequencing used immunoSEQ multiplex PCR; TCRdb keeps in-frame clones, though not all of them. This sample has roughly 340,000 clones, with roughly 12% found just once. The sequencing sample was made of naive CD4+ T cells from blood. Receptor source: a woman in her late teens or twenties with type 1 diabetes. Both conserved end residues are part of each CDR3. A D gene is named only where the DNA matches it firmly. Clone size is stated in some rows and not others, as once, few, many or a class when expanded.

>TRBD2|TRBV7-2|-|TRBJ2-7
TGTGCCAGCTCCCCGGGGGGGTGGCCCTACGAGCAGTACTTC
CASSPGGWPYEQYF
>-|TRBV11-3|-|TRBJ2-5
TGTGCCAGCAGCTTAGTGGACGGAGGGGAAGAGACCCAGTACTTC
CASSLVDGGEETQYF
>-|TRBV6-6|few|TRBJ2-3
TGTGCAGGGGCCTTGGGATCCACAGATACGCAGTATTTT
CAGALGSTDTQYF
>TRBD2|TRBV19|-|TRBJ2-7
TGTGCCAGTAGTATCGGAGGACTAGGATACGAGCAGTACTTC
CASSIGGLGYEQYF
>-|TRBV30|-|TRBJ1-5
TGTGCCTGGAGTGTGGTCGGGGGACGGCAGCCCCAGCATTTT
CAWSVVGGRQPQHF
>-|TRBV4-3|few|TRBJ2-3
TGCGCCAGCAGCCGGAATCCGGGACTTATCACAGATACGCAGTATTTT
CASSRNPGLITDTQYF
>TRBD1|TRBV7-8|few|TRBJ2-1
TGTGCCAGCAGCCCAAAAAGGGGGCAGCTCTACAATGAGCAGTTCTTC
CASSPKRGQLYNEQFF
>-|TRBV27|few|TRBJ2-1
TGTGCCAGCAGAGGTCAGGGGTACAATGAGCAGTTCTTC
CASRGQGYNEQFF
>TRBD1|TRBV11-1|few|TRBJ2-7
TGTGCCAGCAGCCGGGGACAGGGCAGCTCCTACGAGCAGTACTTC
CASSRGQGSSYEQYF
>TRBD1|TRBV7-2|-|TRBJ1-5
TGTGCCGTAGGTCCGGGGACAGGGAATCAGCCCCAGCATTTT
CAVGPGTGNQPQHF
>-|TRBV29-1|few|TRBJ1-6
TGCAGCGTTGAAGATAGGGGCAGAGCGGGGAATTCACCCCTCCACTTT
CSVEDRGRAGNSPLHF
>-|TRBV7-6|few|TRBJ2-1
TGTGCCAGCAGCGCAAGAGGGTCATCCCGCTCCTACAATGAGCAGTTCTTC
CASSARGSSRSYNEQFF
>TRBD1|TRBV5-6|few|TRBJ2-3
TGTGCCAGGAAACAGGGGGTCCAGTATTTT
CARKQGVQYF
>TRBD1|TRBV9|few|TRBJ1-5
TGTGCCAGCAGTACCGGACAGGATCAGCCCCAGCATTTT
CASSTGQDQPQHF
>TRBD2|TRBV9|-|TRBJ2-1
TGTGCCAGCAGCATGACTAGCGGGGACTACAATGAGCAGTTCTTC
CASSMTSGDYNEQFF
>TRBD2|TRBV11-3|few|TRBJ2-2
TGTGCCAGCAGCTCCTGGGGACTAGCGGGCTTTGCCGGGGAGCTGTTTTTT
CASSSWGLAGFAGELFF
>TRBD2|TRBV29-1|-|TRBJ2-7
TGCAGCGTTGGAAAGAGACTAGCGGGAGGTGGAGAGCAGTACTTC
CSVGKRLAGGGEQYF
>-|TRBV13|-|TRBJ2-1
TGTGCCAGCAGCTTATTTCGGTACAATGAGCAGTTCTTC
CASSLFRYNEQFF
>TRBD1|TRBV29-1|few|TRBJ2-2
TGCAGCGCCGGGACAGGGGGTACCGGGGAGCTGTTTTTT
CSAGTGGTGELFF
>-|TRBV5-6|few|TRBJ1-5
TGTGCCAGCAGCCCGTGGGGAGGGCGTGTGAGTCAGCCCCAGCATTTT
CASSPWGGRVSQPQHF
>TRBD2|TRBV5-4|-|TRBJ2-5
TGTGCCAGCAGCTTGGTAGCGGGATTTCAAGAGACCCAGTACTTC
CASSLVAGFQETQYF
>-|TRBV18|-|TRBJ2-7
TGTGCCAGCTCACCAATGGGGGGCGAGCAGTACTTC
CASSPMGGEQYF
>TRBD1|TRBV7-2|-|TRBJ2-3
TGTGCCAGCAGCCCGCGACAGGGAACGCAGTATTTT
CASSPRQGTQYF
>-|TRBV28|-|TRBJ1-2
TGTGCCAGCAGCCCCGGGGGAGCTAACTATGGCTACACCTTC
CASSPGGANYGYTF
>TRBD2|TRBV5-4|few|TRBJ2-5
TGTGCCAGCAGCGTACAGCGGGGGAAGGAGACCCAGTACTTC
CASSVQRGKETQYF
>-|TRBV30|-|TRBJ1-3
TGTGCCTGGAGTGCGTCAGGTTACGCCATATATTTT
CAWSASGYAIYF
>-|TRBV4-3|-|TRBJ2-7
TGCGCCAGCAGCCAAGAGCCAGGTCCCCACGAGCAGTACTTC
CASSQEPGPHEQYF
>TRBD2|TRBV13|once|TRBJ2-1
TGTGCCAGCAGCTTATGGGCGGGGGGGCCTCAGAATGAGCAGTTCTTC
CASSLWAGGPQNEQFF
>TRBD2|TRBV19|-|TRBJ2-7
TGTGCCAGTAGTATGAGTCGACAGGCGGGAGGCGAGCAGTACTTC
CASSMSRQAGGEQYF
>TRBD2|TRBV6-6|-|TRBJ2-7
TGTGCCAGCTCATCCGGGGGGGCCTGGTACGAGCAGTACTTC
CASSSGGAWYEQYF
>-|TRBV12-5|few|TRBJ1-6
TGTGCTAGTGGGTCTACCCGGACAGCATATAATTCACCCCTCCACTTT
CASGSTRTAYNSPLHF
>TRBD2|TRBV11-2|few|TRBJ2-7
TGTGCCAGCAGCTTTTCGGCTAGCGGATCCTACGAGCAGTACTTC
CASSFSASGSYEQYF
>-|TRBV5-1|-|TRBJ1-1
TGCGCCAGCAGCTTTGGCCAGGGCACTGAAGCTTTCTTT
CASSFGQGTEAFF
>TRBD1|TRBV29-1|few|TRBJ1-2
TGCAGCGTTCTAGACCCGGGACAGGTCTATGGCTACACCTTC
CSVLDPGQVYGYTF
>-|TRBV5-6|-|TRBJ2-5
TGTGCCAGCAGCTGGGCGGGGGCAGAGACCCAGTACTTC
CASSWAGAETQYF
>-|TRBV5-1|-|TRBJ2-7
TGCGCCAGCAGCTTGGATTTGAGCCCCTACTACGAGCAGTACTTC
CASSLDLSPYYEQYF
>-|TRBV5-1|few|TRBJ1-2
TGCGCCAGCAGCTTGGCCATGGGAGCTAACTATGGCTACACCTTC
CASSLAMGANYGYTF
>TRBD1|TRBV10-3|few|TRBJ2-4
TGTGCCATCAGGACAGGGGAACGACAGGGTGACATTCAGTACTTC
CAIRTGERQGDIQYF
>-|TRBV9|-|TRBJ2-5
TGTGCCAGCAGCGTAGGCGGTCAAGAGACCCAGTACTTC
CASSVGGQETQYF
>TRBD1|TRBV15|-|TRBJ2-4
TGTGCCCCGAGACAGGGGATGAAAAACATTCAGTACTTC
CAPRQGMKNIQYF
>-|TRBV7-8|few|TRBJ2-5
TGTGCCAGCAGCTCCTTAAAGACCCAGTACTTC
CASSSLKTQYF
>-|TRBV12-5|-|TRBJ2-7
TGTGCTAGTGGTGGAGGGACAGAGGGGACCAAGACCTCCTACGAGCAGTACTTC
CASGGGTEGTKTSYEQYF
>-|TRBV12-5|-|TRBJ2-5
TGTGCTCAAAAAGAGACCCAGTACTTC
CAQKETQYF